In its sample, the clone carrying this TCR beta chain was seen many times. Its specificity is unknown. V was pared by 8 bases and J by 4 bases, with 7 bases of the junction left unmatched. The length of the CDR3 is 14 residues. Germline values: CDR1 SNHLY, CDR2 FYNNEI. Generation of TCR beta libraries employed quantitative 5'-RACE incorporating molecular barcodes. TCRdb recomputed calls from the 5' RACE reads with MiXCR, one row per CDR3 protein. This sample carries some 220,000 distinct CDR3 sequences, about 10% of them seen once, and the ten largest clones take around 2.6%. This sample stems from a study of CD8 T cells in ankylosing spondylitis. Study-wide findings and caveats: What seemed typical of ankylosing spondylitis blood was a TCR beta motif built from fewer than ten highly homologous variants. The authors found the disease-linked clones to be CD8+ and relatively rare in peripheral blood.

This rearrangement joins TRBV2 to TRBJ2-3; 9 bases agree with TRBD1. The receptor's source is a male donor with ankylosing spondylitis or in good health (not recorded which). Material: blood, either unsorted or a sorted T cell fraction (not recorded which). CDR3 nucleotide sequence: TGTGCCAGCGTACCGGGACAGGGTGCAGATACGCAGTATTTT. As protein: CASVPGQGADTQYF. Supplemented by reference TRBV2 and TRBJ2-3, the full variable domain reads EPEVTQTPSHQVTQMGQEVILRCVPISNHLYFYWYRQILGQKVEFLVSFYNNEISEKSEIFDDQFSVERPDGSNFTLKIRSTKLEDSAMYFCASVPGQGADTQYFGPGTRLTVL.